The 15 T cell receptor beta chains reported below all come from one sample, sequenced in a study of blood T cells in healthy people across ages. Alongside a J-beta primer mix, a sample-barcoded 5' primer served in a second PCR lasting about 7 to 11 cycles. TCRdb re-analysed the 5' RACE reads in MiXCR, keeping a single row per CDR3 protein. The sample shows approximately 880,000 distinct CDR3 sequences, about 48% of them seen only once. The material sequenced was blood. The receptors here all came from a man aged 30-40 years in good health.

The chain uses TRBV9 and TRBJ2-1; TRBD2 aligns across 11 bases. Germline CDR1 and CDR2: SGDLS and YYNGEE. V dropped 3 bases and J dropped 9; count of bases not matched to a gene: 8. CDR3 size: 15 residues. The CDR3 DNA is TGTGCCAGCAGCGGACTGACTAGCGGGGTCGGTGAGCAGTTCTTC. The encoded protein is CASSGLTSGVGEQFF.

This clonotype appeared once. V usage is TRBV4-3 and J usage is TRBJ1-1; tentative D call: TRBD1 (5 bases). Germline V gene data show CDR1 as LGHNA and CDR2 as YSLEER. The V end lost 3 bases, the J end lost 0 bases, and 11 bases lay between the germline ends. The CDR3 covers 15 residues. The CDR3: CASSHDRGMNTEAFF. The CDR3 DNA is TGCGCCAGCAGCCATGATCGGGGGATGAACACTGAAGCTTTCTTT.

The CDR3 loop is CASSLRQGAAGTEAFF. CDR3 DNA sequence: TGTGCCAGTAGTCTTCGACAGGGGGCCGCCGGCACTGAAGCTTTCTTT. The rearrangement joins TRBV19 to TRBJ1-1; 10 bases align to TRBD1. V shed 5 bases, J shed 4 bases, and the junction held 10 bases outside the gene matches. Looked up from germline, CDR1 is LNHDA and CDR2 is SQIVND (reference sequence). The CDR3 loop spans 16 amino acids.

J is TRBJ2-6 and V is TRBV5-4; D is uncertain. The CDR3 has 15 amino acids. The germline gives CDR1 SGHNT, CDR2 YYREEE (reference sequence). Trimming cost V 1 base and J 3 bases, with 8 bases left between them. The CDR3 DNA is TGTGCCAGCAGCTTGCCTACGTTTGGGGCCAACGTCCTGACTTTC. This encodes CASSLPTFGANVLTF. The whole variable domain, filled in from reference TRBV5-4 and TRBJ2-6, reads ETGVTQSPTHLIKTRGQQVTLRCSSQSGHNTVSWYQQALGQGPQFIFQYYREEENGRGNFPPRFSGLQFPNYSSELNVNALELDDSALYLCASSLPTFGANVLTFGAGSRLTVL.

The chain uses TRBV7-9 and TRBJ1-2; D gene unclear. Trimming cost V 5 bases and J 4 bases, with 17 bases left between them. This CDR3 has 15 residues. CDR1 and CDR2 (germline): SEHNR, FQNEAQ (reference sequence). CDR3 region: CASSPSGREGYGYTF. The CDR3 DNA is TGTGCCAGCAGCCCGAGCGGGCGGGAGGGCTATGGCTACACCTTC.

The chain links TRBV20-1 to TRBJ1-6, with D maybe TRBD1 (5 bases). Germline CDR1 is DFQATT and CDR2 is SNEGSKA (reference sequence). This CDR3 has 14 residues. CDR3 in amino acids: CVMKGSTYNSPLHF. The CDR3 DNA reads TGCGTCATGAAGGGGTCGACTTATAATTCACCCCTCCACTTT.

The chain uses TRBV20-1 and TRBJ2-7; D may match TRBD1 or TRBD2 (5 bases each). Trimming removed 3 bases at V and 10 bases at J, with 16 bases between. The CDR3 totals 12 residues. Germline assignment: CDR1 DFQATT and CDR2 SNEGSKA (reference sequence). The CDR3 region is CSARRDRLVQYF. CDR3 nucleotides: TGCAGTGCTAGGAGGGACCGTCTGGTACAGTACTTC.

This clonotype has ten or more counts. V is TRBV25-1 and J is TRBJ2-1, with 7 bases that match TRBD2. This CDR3 contains 18 residues. Germline CDR1 and CDR2: MGHDK and SYGVNS. J was trimmed by 5 bases and V by 4 bases; bases with no gene match: 17. CDR3 region: CASSAPPRLAVRDNEQFF. CDR3 nucleotide sequence: TGTGCCAGCAGTGCCCCCCCACGACTAGCTGTTAGGGACAATGAGCAGTTCTTC.

J is TRBJ2-3 and V is TRBV29-1; D ambiguous. Germline V gene sequence: CDR1 SQVTM, CDR2 ANQGSEA. The CDR3 has 12 amino acids. The V end lost 8 bases, the J end lost 3 bases, and 12 bases lay between the germline ends. The CDR3, as DNA: TGCAGCATTAAGCAAGGGACAGATACGCAGTATTTT. Protein product: CSIKQGTDTQYF.

In this sample, this clonotype turned up a few times. The chain couples TRBV27 to TRBJ2-7, with TRBD1 identical over 9 bases. There are 14 residues in the CDR3. Unmatched junction bases numbered 6, after V lost 4 bases and J lost 5 bases. The germline CDR1 and CDR2 sequences are MNHEY and SMNVEV (reference sequence). DNA of the CDR3: TGTGCCAGCAGTTCCCTAGGGACAGGGAACGAGCAGTACTTC. Residues: CASSSLGTGNEQYF.

The rearrangement links TRBV14 to TRBJ1-1, with D hard to call. CDR1 and CDR2 (germline): SGHDN, FVKESK. The CDR3 length is 15 residues. Trimming pared 3 bases from V and 0 bases from J, leaving 11 bases between. The CDR3, as DNA: TGTGCCAGCAGCCATCCCACAGACATGAACACTGAAGCTTTCTTT. This sequence encodes CASSHPTDMNTEAFF.

Remarks on this clonotype: Its ends do not fully match the called genes, so a read error is possible. The rearrangement links TRBV12-3 or TRBV12-4 to TRBJ2-1, with 9 bases matching TRBD2. CDR3 length equals 14 residues. CDR3 sequence reads: CASSPGTSSNERFF. The DNA for the CDR3 is TGTGCCAGCAGCCCCGGGACTAGCAGCAATGAGCGGTTCTTC.

There are a few counts of this clonotype. The rearrangement joins TRBV2 to TRBJ2-1; D perhaps matches TRBD2 (5 bases). Trimming took off 10 bases at V and 0 bases at J, with 16 bases between the two ends. The V gene's germline CDR1 is SNHLY and CDR2 FYNNEI. This CDR3 is 15 amino acids long. The CDR3 region is CATPSGRSSYNEQFF. CDR3 bases: TGTGCCACCCCCAGCGGAAGGAGCTCCTACAATGAGCAGTTCTTC.

The gene calls are TRBV30 and TRBJ2-7; no firm D call. With 2 bases removed from V and 4 bases from J, the gap between germline ends came to 6 bases. This CDR3 is built from 11 residues. Germline V lookup: CDR1 GTSNPN, CDR2 SVGIG (reference sequence). CDR3 sequence (DNA): TGTGCCTGGAGTAACGCGTACGAGCAGTACTTC. As protein: CAWSNAYEQYF.

Remarks on this clonotype: At one end, the junction sequence differs from germline, possibly due to a read error. V gene TRBV7-3 combines with J gene TRBJ2-1, with 9 bases that match TRBD1. The CDR3 totals 15 residues. CDR1 SGHTA and CDR2 FQGTGA come from the germline V gene. The CDR3 coding sequence is TGCGCCAGCAGCTCCACAGGGGGCCTGAGCAATGAGCAGTTCTTC. This codes for CASSSTGGLSNEQFF.